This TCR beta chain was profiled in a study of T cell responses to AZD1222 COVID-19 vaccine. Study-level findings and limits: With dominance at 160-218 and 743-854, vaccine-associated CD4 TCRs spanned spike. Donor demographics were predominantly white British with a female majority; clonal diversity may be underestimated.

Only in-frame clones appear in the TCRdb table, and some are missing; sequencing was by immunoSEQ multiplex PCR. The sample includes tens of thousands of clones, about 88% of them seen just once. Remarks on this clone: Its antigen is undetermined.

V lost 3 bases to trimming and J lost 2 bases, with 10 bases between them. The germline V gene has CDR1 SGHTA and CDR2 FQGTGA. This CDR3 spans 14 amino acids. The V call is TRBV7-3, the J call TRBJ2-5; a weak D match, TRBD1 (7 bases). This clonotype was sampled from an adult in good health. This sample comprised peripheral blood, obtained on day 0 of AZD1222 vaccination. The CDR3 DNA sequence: TGTGCCAGCAGCTTCCAGGGGGGACAAGAGACCCAGTACTTC. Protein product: CASSFQGGQETQYF.